This T cell receptor (beta chain) appears in the sequencing data of a study of T cell repertoires in cytomegalovirus infection. Overall study: CMV epitopes used comprised recently identified HLA-C-restricted ones and well-studied HLA-B-restricted ones. Evidence of both CMV infection and a matching HLA type came from public TCR beta signatures. Study-wide points: The cumulative frequency of public TCR beta families identified carriers of CMV plus the relevant HLA. CMV-specific TCR beta clonotypes restricted by HLA-C dominated the ex vivo response.

To note about this clonotype: Its target is unknown.

V was shortened by 0 bases and J by 2 bases, with 18 bases between the two germline ends. The germline CDR1 and CDR2 sequences are MGHRA and YSYEKL. The CDR3 has 18 amino acids. TCRdb redid the calling of the reads with MiXCR, one entry per CDR3 protein. The repertoire holds roughly 800,000 distinct CDR3 sequences, with almost 30% as singletons. Sequences were derived from cultured CD8+ T cells from PBMCs, sampled from culture after CMV antigen stimulation. The chain links TRBV4-1 to TRBJ2-3; a weak D match, TRBD1 (6 bases). The receptor was derived from a human donor in good health (CMV status not recorded). Some clones in this sample may be carry-over from other donors' samples. The CDR3 DNA sequence: TGCGCCAGCAGCCAAGATGCGGCGGCCAGGGGCTACACAGATACGCAGTATTTT. Its protein is CASSQDAAARGYTDTQYF.